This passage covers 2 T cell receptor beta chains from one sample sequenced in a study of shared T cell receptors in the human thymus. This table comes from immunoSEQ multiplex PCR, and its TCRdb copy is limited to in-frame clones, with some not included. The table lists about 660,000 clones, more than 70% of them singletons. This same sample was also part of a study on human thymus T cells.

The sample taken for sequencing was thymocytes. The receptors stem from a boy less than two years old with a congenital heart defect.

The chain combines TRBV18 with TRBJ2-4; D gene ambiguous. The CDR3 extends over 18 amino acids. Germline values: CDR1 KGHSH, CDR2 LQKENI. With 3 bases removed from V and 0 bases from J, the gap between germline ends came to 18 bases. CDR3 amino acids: CASSPPSPTRLAKNIQYF. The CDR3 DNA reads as TGTGCCAGCTCACCTCCCTCTCCTACCCGCTTAGCCAAAAACATTCAGTACTTC.

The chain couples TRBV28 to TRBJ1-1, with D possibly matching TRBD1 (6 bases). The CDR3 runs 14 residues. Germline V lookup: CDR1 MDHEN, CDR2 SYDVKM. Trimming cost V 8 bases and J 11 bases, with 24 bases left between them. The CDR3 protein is CASCYGHIGGRAFF. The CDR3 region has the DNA TGTGCCAGCTGCTACGGTCACATAGGGGGAAGGGCTTTCTTT.